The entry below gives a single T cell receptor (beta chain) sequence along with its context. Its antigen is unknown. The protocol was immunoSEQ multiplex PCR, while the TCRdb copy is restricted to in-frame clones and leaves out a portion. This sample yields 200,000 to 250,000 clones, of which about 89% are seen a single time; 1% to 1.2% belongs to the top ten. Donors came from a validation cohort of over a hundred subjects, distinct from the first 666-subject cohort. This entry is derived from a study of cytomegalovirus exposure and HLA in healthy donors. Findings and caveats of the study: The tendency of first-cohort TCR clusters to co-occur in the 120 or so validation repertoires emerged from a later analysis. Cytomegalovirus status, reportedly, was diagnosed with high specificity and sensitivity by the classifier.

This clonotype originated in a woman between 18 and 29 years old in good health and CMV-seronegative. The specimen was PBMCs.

CDR3 region: CALEKLNTEAFF. CDR3 coding DNA: TGTGCCTTAGAAAAATTGAACACTGAAGCTTTCTTT. The chain recombines TRBV30 with TRBJ1-1, with D unresolved. V shed 7 bases and J shed 0 bases, with 9 bases lying between them. The CDR3 is made up of 12 amino acids. Germline V CDR1 and CDR2: GTSNPN, SVGIG (reference sequence).